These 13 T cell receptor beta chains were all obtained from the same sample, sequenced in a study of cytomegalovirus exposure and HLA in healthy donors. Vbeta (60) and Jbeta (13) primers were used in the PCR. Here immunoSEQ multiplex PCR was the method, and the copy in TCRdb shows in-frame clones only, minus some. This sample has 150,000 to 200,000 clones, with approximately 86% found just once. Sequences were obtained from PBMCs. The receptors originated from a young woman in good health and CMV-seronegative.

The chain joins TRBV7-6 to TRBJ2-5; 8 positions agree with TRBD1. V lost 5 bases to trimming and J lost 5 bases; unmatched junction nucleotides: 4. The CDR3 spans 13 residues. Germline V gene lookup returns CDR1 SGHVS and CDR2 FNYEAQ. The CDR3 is CASSPDRVETQYF. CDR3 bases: TGTGCCAGCAGCCCGGACAGGGTGGAGACCCAGTACTTC.

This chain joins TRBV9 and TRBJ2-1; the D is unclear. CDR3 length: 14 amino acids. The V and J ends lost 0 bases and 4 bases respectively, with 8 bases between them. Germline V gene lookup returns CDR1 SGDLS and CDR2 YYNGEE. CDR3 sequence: CASSVVLRYNEQFF. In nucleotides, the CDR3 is TGTGCCAGCAGCGTAGTACTACGGTACAATGAGCAGTTCTTC.

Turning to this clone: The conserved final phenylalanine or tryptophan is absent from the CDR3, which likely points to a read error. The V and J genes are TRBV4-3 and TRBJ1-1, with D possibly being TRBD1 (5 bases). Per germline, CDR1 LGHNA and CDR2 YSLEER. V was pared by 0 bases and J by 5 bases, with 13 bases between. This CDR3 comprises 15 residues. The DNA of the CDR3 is TGCGCCAGCAGCCAAGATCAATGGGGGAGGACTGAAGCTTTCCTT. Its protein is CASSQDQWGRTEAFL.

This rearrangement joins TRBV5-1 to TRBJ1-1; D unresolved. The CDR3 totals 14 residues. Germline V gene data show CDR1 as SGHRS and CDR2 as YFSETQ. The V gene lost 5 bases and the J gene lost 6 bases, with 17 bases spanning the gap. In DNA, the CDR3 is TGCGCCAGCAGTCGGACGGGGAACAACGCTGAAGCTTTCTTT. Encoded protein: CASSRTGNNAEAFF.

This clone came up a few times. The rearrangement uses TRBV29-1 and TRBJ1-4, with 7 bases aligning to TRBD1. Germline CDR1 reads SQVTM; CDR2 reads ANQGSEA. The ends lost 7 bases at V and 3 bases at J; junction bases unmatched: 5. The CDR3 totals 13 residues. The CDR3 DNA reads TGCAGCGCTCAGGGGGGAGCTAATGAAAAACTGTTTTTT. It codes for CSAQGGANEKLFF.

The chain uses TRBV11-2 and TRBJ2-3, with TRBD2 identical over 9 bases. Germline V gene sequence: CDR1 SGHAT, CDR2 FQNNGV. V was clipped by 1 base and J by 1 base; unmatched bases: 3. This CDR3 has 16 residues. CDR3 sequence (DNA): TGTGCCAGCAGCTTAGGCATAGCGGGAGGCACAGATACGCAGTATTTT. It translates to CASSLGIAGGTDTQYF.

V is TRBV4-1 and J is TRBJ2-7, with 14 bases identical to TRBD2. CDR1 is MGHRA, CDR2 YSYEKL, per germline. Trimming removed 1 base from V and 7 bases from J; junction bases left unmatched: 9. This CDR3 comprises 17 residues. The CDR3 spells CASSQGQTSGGAWEQYF. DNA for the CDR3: TGCGCCAGCAGCCAAGGCCAGACTAGCGGGGGGGCTTGGGAGCAGTACTTC.

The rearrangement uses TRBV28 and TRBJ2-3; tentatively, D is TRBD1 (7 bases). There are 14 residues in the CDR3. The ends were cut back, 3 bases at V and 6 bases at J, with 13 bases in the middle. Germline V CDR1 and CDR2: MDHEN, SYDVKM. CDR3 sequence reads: CASSLAGGMDTQYF. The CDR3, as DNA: TGTGCCAGCAGTTTGGCAGGGGGGATGGATACGCAGTATTTT.

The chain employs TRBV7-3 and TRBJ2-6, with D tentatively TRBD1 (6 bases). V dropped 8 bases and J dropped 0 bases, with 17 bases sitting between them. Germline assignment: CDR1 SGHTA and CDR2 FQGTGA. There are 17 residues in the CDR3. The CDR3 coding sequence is TGTGCCAGCGGGCCGGGACACACCTTCTCTGGGGCCAACGTCCTGACTTTC. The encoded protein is CASGPGHTFSGANVLTF.

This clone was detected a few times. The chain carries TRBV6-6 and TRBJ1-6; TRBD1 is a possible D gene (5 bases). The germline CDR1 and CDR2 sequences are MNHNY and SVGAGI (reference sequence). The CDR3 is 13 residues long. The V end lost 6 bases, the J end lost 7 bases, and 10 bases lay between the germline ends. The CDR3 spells CASRDTYNSPLHF. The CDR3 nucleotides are TGTGCCAGCAGGGACACTTACAATTCACCCCTCCACTTT.

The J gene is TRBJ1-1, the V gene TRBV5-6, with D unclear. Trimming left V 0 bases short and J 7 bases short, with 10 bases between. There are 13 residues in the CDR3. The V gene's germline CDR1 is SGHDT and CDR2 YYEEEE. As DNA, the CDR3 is TGTGCCAGCAGCTTGGCCTCACACCGTGAAGCTTTCTTT. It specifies CASSLASHREAFF.

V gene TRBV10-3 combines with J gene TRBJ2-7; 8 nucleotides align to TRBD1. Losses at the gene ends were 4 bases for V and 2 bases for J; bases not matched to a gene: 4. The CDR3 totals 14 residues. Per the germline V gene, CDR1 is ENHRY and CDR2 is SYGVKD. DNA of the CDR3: TGTGCCATCAGTGGACCGACAGGGGCCTACGAGCAGTACTTC. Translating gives CAISGPTGAYEQYF.

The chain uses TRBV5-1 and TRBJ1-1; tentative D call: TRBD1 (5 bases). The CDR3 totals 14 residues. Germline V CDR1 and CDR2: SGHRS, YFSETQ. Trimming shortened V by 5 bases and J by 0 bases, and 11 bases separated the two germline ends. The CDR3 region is CASSLGGMNTEAFF. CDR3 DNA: TGCGCCAGCAGTCTGGGGGGGATGAACACTGAAGCTTTCTTT. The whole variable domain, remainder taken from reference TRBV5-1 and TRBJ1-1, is KAGVTQTPRYLIKTRGQQVTLSCSPISGHRSVSWYQQTPGQGLQFLFEYFSETQRNKGNFPGRFSGRQFSNSRSEMNVSTLELGDSALYLCASSLGGMNTEAFFGQGTRLTVV.